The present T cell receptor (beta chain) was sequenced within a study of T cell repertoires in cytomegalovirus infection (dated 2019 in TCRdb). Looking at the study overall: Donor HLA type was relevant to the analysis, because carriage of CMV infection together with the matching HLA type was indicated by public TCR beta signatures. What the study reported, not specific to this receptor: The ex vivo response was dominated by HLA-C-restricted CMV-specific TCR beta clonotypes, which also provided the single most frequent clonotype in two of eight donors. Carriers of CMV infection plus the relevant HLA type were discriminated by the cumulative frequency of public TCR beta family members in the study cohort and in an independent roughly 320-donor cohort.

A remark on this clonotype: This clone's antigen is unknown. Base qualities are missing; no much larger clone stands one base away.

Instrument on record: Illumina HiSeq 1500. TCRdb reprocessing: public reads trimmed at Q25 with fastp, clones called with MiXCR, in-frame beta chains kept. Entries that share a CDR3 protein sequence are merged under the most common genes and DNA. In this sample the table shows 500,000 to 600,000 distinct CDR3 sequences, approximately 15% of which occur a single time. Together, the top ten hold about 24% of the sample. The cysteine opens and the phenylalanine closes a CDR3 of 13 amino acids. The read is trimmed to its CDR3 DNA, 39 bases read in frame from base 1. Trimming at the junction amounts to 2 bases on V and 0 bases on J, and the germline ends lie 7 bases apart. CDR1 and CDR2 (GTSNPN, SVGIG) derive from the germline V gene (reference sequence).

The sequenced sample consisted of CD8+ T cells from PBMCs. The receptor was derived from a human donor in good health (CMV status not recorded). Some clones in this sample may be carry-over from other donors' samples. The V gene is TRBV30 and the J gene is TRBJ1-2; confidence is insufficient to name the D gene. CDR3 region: CAWSLTANYGYTF. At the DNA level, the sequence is TGTGCCTGGAGTCTTACAGCTAACTATGGCTACACCTTC.